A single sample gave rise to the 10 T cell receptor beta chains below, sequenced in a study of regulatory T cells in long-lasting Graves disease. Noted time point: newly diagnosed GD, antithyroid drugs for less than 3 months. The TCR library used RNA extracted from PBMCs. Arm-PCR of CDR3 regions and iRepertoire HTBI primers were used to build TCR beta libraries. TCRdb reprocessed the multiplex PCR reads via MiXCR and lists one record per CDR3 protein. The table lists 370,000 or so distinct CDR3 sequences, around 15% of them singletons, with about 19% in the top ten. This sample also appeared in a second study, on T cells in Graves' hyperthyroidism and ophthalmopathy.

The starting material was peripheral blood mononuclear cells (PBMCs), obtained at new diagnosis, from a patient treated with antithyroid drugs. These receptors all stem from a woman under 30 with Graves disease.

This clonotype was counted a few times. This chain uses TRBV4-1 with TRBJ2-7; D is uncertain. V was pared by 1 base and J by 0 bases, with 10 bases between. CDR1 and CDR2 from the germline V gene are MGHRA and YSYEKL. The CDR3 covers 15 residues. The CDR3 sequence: CASSQGHGSSYEQYF. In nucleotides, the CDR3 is TGCGCCAGCAGCCAAGGACACGGTAGCTCCTACGAGCAGTACTTC.

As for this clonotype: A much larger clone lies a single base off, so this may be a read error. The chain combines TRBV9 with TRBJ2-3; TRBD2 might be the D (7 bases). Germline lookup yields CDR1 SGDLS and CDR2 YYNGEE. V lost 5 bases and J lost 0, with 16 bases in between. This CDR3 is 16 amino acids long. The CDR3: CASRRGGASSTDTQYF. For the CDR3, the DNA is TGTGCCAGCAGAAGGGGGGGAGCGTCTAGCACAGATACGCAGTATTTT.

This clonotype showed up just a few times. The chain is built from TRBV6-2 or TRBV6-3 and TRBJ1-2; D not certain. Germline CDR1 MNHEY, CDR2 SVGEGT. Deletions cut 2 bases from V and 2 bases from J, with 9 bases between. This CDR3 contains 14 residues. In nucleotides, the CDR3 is TGTGCCAGCAGTTACCGAGGCGAGAACTATGGCTACACCTTC. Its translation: CASSYRGENYGYTF.

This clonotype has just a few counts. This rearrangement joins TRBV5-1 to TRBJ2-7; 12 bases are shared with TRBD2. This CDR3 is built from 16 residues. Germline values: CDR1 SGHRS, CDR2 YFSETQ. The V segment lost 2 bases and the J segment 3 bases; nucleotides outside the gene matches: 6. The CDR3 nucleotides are TGCGCCAGCAGCTTTGGGGCGACTAGCGGGAGCTACGAGCAGTACTTC. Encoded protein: CASSFGATSGSYEQYF.

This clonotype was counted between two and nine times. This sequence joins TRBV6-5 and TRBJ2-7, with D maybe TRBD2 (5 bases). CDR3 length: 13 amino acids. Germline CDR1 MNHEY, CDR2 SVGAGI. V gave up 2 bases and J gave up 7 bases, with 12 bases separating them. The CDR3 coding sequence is TGTGCCAGCAGTTACAAGGTAGCGTCGGAGCAGTACTTC. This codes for CASSYKVASEQYF.

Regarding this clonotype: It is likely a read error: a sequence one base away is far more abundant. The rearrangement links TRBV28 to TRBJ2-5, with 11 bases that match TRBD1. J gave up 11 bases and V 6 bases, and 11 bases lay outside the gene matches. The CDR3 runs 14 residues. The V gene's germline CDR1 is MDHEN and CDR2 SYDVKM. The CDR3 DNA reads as TGTGCCAGCAGCACCGGGACAGGGGGGGGTGAGCAGTACTTC. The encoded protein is CASSTGTGGGEQYF.

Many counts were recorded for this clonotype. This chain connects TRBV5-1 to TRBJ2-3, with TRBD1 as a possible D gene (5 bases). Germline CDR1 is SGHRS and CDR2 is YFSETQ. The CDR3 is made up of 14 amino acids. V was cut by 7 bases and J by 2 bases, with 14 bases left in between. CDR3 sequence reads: CASVEQVLTDTQYF. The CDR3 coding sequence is TGCGCCAGCGTCGAACAGGTCCTCACAGATACGCAGTATTTT.

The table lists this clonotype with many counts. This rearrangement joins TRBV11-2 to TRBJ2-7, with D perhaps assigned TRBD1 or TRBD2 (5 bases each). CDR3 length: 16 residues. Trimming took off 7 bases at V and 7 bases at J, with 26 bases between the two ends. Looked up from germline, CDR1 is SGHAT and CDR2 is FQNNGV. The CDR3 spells CASTLTPGPRRQEQYF. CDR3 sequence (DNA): TGTGCCAGCACCCTAACTCCGGGACCCCGTCGGCAAGAGCAGTACTTC. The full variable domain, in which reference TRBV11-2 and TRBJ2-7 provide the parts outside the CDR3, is EAGVAQSPRYKIIEKRQSVAFWCNPISGHATLYWYQQILGQGPKLLIQFQNNGVVDDSQLPKDRFSAERLKGVDSTLKIQPAKLEDSAVYLCASTLTPGPRRQEQYFGPGTRLTVT.

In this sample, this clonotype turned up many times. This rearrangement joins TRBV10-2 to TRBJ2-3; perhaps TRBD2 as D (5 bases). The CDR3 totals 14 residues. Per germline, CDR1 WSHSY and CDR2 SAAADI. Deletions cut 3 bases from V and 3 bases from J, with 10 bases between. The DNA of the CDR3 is TGCGCCAGCAGTGACAAGGCGGGTACAGATACGCAGTATTTT. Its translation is CASSDKAGTDTQYF.

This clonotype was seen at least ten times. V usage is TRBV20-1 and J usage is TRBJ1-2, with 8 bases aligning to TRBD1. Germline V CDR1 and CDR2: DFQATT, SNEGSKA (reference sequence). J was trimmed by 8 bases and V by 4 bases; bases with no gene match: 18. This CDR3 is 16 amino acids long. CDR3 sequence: CSAIRSGDRGLWGYTF. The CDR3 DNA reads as TGCAGTGCTATCCGCTCCGGTGACAGGGGATTGTGGGGCTACACCTTC.